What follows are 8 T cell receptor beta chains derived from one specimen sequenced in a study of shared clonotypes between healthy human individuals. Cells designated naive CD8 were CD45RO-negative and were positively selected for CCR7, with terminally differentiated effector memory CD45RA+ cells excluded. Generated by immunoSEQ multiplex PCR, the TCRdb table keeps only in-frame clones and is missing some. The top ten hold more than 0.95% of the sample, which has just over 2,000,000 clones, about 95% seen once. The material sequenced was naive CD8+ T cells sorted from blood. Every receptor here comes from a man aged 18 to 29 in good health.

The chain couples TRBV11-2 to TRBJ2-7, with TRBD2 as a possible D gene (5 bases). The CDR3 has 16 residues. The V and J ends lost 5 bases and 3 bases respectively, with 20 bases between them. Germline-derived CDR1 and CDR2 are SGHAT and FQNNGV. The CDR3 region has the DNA TGTGCCAGCAGCAATCGGACCTCCGGGGTAGACTACGAGCAGTACTTC. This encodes CASSNRTSGVDYEQYF.

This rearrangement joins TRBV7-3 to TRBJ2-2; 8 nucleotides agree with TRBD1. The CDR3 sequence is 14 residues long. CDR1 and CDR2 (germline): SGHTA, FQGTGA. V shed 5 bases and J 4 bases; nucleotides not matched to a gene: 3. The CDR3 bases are TGTGCCAGCAGCCCGACAGGGGCCACCGGGGAGCTGTTTTTT. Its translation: CASSPTGATGELFF.

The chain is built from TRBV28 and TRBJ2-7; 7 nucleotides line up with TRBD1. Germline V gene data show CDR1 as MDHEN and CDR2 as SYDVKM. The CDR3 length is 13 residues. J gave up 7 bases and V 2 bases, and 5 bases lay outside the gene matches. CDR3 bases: TGTGCCAGCAGTTTAGGACAGGTGGAAGAGCAGTACTTC. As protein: CASSLGQVEEQYF.

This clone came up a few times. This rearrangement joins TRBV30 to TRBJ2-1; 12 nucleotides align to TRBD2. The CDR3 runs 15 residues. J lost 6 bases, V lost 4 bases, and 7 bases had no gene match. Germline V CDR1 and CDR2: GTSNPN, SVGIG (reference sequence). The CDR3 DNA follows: TGTGCCTGGACGCCTATGACTAGCGGGAGCAATGAGCAGTTCTTC. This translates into CAWTPMTSGSNEQFF.

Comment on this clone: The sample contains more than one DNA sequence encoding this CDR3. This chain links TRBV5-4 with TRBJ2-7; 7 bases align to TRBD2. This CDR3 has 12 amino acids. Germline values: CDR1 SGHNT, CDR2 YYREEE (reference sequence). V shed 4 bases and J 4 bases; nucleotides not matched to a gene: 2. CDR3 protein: CASSLGGYEQYF. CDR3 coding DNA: TGTGCCAGCAGCCTGGGGGGGTACGAGCAGTACTTC.

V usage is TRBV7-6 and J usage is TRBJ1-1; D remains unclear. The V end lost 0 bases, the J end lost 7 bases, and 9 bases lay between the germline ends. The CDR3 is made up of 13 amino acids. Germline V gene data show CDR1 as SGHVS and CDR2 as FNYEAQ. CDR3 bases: TGTGCCAGCAGCTTAGCGGAAGGTCATGAAGCTTTCTTT. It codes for CASSLAEGHEAFF. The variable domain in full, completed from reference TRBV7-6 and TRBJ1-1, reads GAGVSQSPRYKVTKRGQDVALRCDPISGHVSLYWYRQALGQGPEFLTYFNYEAQQDKSGLPNDRFSAERPEGSISTLTIQRTEQRDSAMYRCASSLAEGHEAFFGQGTRLTVV.

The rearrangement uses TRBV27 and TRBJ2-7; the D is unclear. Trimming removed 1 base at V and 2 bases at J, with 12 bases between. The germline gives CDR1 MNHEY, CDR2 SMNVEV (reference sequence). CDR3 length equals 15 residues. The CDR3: CASSLLYETAYEQYF. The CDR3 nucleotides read TGTGCCAGCAGTTTATTATACGAAACGGCCTACGAGCAGTACTTC.

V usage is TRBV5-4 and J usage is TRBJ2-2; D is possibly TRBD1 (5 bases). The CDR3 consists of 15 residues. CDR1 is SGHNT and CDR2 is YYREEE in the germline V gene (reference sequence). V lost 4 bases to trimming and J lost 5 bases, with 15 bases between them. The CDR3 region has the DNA TGTGCCAGCAGCCCGGAAGTAGGGGAAACCGGGGAGCTGTTTTTT. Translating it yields CASSPEVGETGELFF.